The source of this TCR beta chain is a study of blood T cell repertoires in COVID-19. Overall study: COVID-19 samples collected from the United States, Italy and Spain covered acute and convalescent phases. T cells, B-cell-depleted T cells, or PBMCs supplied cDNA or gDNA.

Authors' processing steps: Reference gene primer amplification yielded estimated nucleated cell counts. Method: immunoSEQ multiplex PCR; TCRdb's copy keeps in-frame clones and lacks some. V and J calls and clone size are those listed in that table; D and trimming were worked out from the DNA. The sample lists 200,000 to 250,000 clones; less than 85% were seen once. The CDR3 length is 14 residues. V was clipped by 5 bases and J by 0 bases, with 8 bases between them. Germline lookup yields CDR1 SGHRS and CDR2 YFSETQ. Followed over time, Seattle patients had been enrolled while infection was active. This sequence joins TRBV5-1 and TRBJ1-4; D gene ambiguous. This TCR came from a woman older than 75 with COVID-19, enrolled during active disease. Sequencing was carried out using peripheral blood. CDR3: CASSPTATNEKLFF. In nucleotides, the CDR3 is TGCGCCAGCAGTCCCACGGCAACTAATGAAAAACTGTTTTTT.